These 14 T cell receptor beta chains came from one sample sequenced in a study of T cell responses to AZD1222 COVID-19 vaccine. Assay used: immunoSEQ multiplex PCR; TCRdb lists only in-frame clones, some missing. The table records 150,000 or so clones, about 91% of them present only once. The sequences come from peripheral blood, collected 28 days after the second AZD1222 dose. The receptors derive from an adult who received the AZD1222 COVID-19 vaccine.

The rearrangement joins TRBV12-3 or TRBV12-4 to TRBJ1-2, with D unclear. The CDR3 runs to 13 residues. Trimming stripped 6 bases from V and 1 base from J, with 9 bases between. The CDR3 sequence: CASRPLSNYGYTF. The CDR3 DNA is TGTGCCAGCAGACCCTTGAGTAACTATGGCTACACCTTC.

This chain uses TRBV2 with TRBJ2-5, with D possibly being TRBD1 (5 bases). V was cut by 8 bases and J by 0 bases, with 7 bases left in between. This CDR3 comprises 12 residues. Looked up from germline, CDR1 is SNHLY and CDR2 is FYNNEI. The CDR3 nucleotides are TGTGCCAGCGGACATTACCAAGAGACCCAGTACTTC. It yields the protein CASGHYQETQYF.

The genes are TRBV3-1 (or the pseudogene TRBV3-2) and TRBJ1-1; D may be TRBD1 (6 bases). Trimming took off 2 bases at V and 4 bases at J, with 11 bases between the two ends. The length of the CDR3 is 14 residues. Germline V gene data show CDR1 as LGHDT and CDR2 as YNNKEL (reference sequence). The chain's CDR3 is CASSQRGRVTEAFF. DNA for the CDR3: TGTGCCAGCAGCCAACGGGGGCGGGTCACTGAAGCTTTCTTT.

V is TRBV5-1 and J is TRBJ1-6; D unclear. The germline V and J ends were trimmed by 0 bases and 7 bases, with 14 bases remaining between them. Germline assignment: CDR1 SGHRS and CDR2 YFSETQ. The CDR3 loop spans 16 amino acids. CDR3 sequence reads: CASSLDGRIWNSPLHF. CDR3 coding DNA: TGCGCCAGCAGCTTGGATGGGCGAATATGGAATTCACCCCTCCACTTT.

In DNA, the CDR3 is TGTGCCAGCAGCCGACATATGAGTGATTCACCCCTCCACTTT. The encoded protein is CASSRHMSDSPLHF. This chain connects TRBV5-6 to TRBJ1-6; no clear D. Germline lookup yields CDR1 SGHDT and CDR2 YYEEEE. The CDR3 runs 14 residues. V shed 4 bases and J shed 8 bases, with 13 bases lying between them. Looking up the rest from reference TRBV5-6 and TRBJ1-6 gives the full variable domain: DAGVTQSPTHLIKTRGQQVTLRCSPKSGHDTVSWYQQALGQGPQFIFQYYEEEERQRGNFPDRFSGHQFPNYSSELNVNALLLGDSALYLCASSRHMSDSPLHFGNGTRLTVT.

With regard to this clone: This sample also contains other DNA sequences that code for the same CDR3. The rearrangement links TRBV19 to TRBJ1-1; weak D call: TRBD1 (5 bases). CDR1 and CDR2 from the germline V gene are LNHDA and SQIVND (reference sequence). The germline V and J ends were trimmed by 0 bases and 3 bases, with 5 bases remaining between them. The CDR3 covers 13 residues. Here the CDR3 DNA reads TGTGCCAGTAGTATAGAGGGGGACACTGAAGCTTTCTTT. It encodes CASSIEGDTEAFF.

The chain has TRBV19 and TRBJ1-5; D might be TRBD1 (5 bases). Trimming removed 6 bases from V and 1 base from J, with 19 bases in between. CDR1 is LNHDA, CDR2 SQIVND, per germline (reference sequence). The CDR3 consists of 17 residues. CDR3 in DNA: TGTGCCAGTAGGGCGGATCTGGGGGTTTTGAGCAATCAGCCCCAGCATTTT. Translating gives CASRADLGVLSNQPQHF.

The gene calls are TRBV3-1 (or the pseudogene TRBV3-2) and TRBJ2-5; D might be TRBD1 (6 bases). The CDR3 covers 12 residues. The V end lost 7 bases, the J end lost 10 bases, and 16 bases lay between the germline ends. Germline V lookup: CDR1 LGHDT, CDR2 YNNKEL (reference sequence). In nucleotides, the CDR3 is TGTGCCAGCATCTCACTTGGGGGCGACCAGTACTTC. Translated: CASISLGGDQYF.

The chain recombines TRBV5-6 with TRBJ1-1; D is ambiguous. CDR3 length: 13 residues. CDR1 and CDR2 from the germline V gene are SGHDT and YYEEEE. Trimming took off 4 bases at V and 4 bases at J, with 11 bases between the two ends. The CDR3 DNA reads as TGTGCCAGCAGCCCGCTTACGGGCACTGAAGCTTTCTTT. Translation gives CASSPLTGTEAFF.

The genes are TRBV9 and TRBJ1-4, with D maybe TRBD1 (5 bases). V gave up 0 bases and J gave up 2 bases, with 5 bases separating them. From germline, CDR1 is SGDLS and CDR2 YYNGEE. The CDR3 totals 14 residues. CDR3 sequence: CASSVGQTNEKLFF. DNA of the CDR3: TGTGCCAGCAGCGTAGGACAGACTAATGAAAAACTGTTTTTT.

The chain carries TRBV3-1 (or the pseudogene TRBV3-2) and TRBJ1-1; TRBD1 might be the D (5 bases). CDR3 length: 13 residues. Germline V gives CDR1 LGHDT, CDR2 YNNKEL (reference sequence). Trimming removed 3 bases from V and 4 bases from J, with 9 bases in between. CDR3 protein: CASSQQGGTEAFF. Written as DNA, the CDR3 is TGTGCCAGCAGCCAGCAGGGAGGCACTGAAGCTTTCTTT.

The genes are TRBV19 and TRBJ1-2; tentative D call: TRBD1 (6 bases). The CDR3 loop spans 12 amino acids. V lost 5 bases, J lost 4 bases, and 8 bases lay in between. CDR1 and CDR2 from the germline V gene are LNHDA and SQIVND (reference sequence). The CDR3 here is CASSPDSYGYTF. The CDR3 DNA is TGTGCCAGTAGTCCGGACAGCTATGGCTACACCTTC. Variable domain in full (rest from reference TRBV19 and TRBJ1-2): DGGITQSPKYLFRKEGQNVTLSCEQNLNHDAMYWYRQDPGQGLRLIYYSQIVNDFQKGDIAEGYSVSREKKESFPLTVTSAQKNPTAFYLCASSPDSYGYTFGSGTRLTVV.

In this sample, this clone turned up once. This chain uses TRBV6-5 with TRBJ1-2; 8 bases are shared with TRBD1. The V gene end was trimmed by 6 bases and the J gene end by 5 bases; junction bases not matched to a gene: 8. Germline V CDR1 and CDR2: MNHEY, SVGAGI. This CDR3 is built from 14 residues. DNA for the CDR3: TGTGCCAGCAGGAGGGACAGGTTTGGGTATGGCTACACCTTC. Protein product: CASRRDRFGYGYTF.

The chain joins TRBV7-9 to TRBJ1-2, with a weak D call TRBD1 (6 bases). Deletions cut 5 bases from V and 0 bases from J, with 10 bases between. Germline V gene lookup returns CDR1 SEHNR and CDR2 FQNEAQ (reference sequence). The CDR3 covers 14 residues. The DNA for the CDR3 is TGTGCCAGCAGCGAGGACAGTTCTAACTATGGCTACACCTTC. Protein product: CASSEDSSNYGYTF.